Listed below are T cell receptor beta chains from one sample, sequenced in a study of CD8+ T cells in alopecia areata. Measured with immunoSEQ multiplex PCR; TCRdb has only the in-frame clones, and not every one. There are 170,000 or so clones in the sample; roughly 61% occur only once, and roughly 12% lies in the top ten. The sequencing used CD8+ T cells sorted from blood, collected at week 24, from a patient treated with tofacitinib. The receptors originated from a human donor with alopecia areata. Each CDR3 is given with its conserved first and last residue. The D gene is left open where the match is weak. Clone size is shown for a subset of rows, as once, few, many or a class of expanded clone.

D,size,V,J,DNA,CDR3
NA,NA,TRBV29-1,TRBJ1-2,TGCAGCGCACCGCCGGTGGGGGGGCCAAACTATGGCTACACCTTC,CSAPPVGGPNYGYTF
NA,NA,TRBV6-5,TRBJ1-5,TGTGCCAGCAGCCAAGACAGGAGTAGCAATCAGCCCCAGCATTTT,CASSQDRSSNQPQHF
TRBD1,NA,TRBV19,TRBJ2-2,TGTGCCAGTAGTCCTGACAGGGCGAACACCGGGGAGCTGTTTTTT,CASSPDRANTGELFF
TRBD2,NA,TRBV27,TRBJ2-5,TGTGCCAGCAGTTTAGCGGGGCGGGGGGAGACCCAGTACTTC,CASSLAGRGETQYF
TRBD1,NA,TRBV5-6,TRBJ2-1,TGTGCCAGCAGCTACGGGACAGGCTACAATGAGCAGTTCTTC,CASSYGTGYNEQFF
TRBD2,NA,TRBV6-1,TRBJ2-3,TGTGCCAGCGAACCAGCGGGGGGCTTTCGAGATACGCAGTATTTT,CASEPAGGFRDTQYF
NA,NA,TRBV12-5,TRBJ2-1,TGTGCTAGTGGTTTGGTACCCTCTTACGAACAGGGAGGCAATGAGCAGTTCTTC,CASGLVPSYEQGGNEQFF
TRBD2,few,TRBV7-9,TRBJ2-3,TGTGCCAGCAGCTCGCCGGGACTAGATCTGGATACGCAGTATTTT,CASSSPGLDLDTQYF
TRBD1,NA,TRBV6-5,TRBJ1-2,TGTGCCAGCAGTTACACCGGGACAGGGGCGCATGGCTACACCTTC,CASSYTGTGAHGYTF
TRBD1,few,TRBV4-1,TRBJ1-2,TGCGCCAGCAGCCAGGCACTCCGGGACAGGACATCCCCTAACTATGGCTACACCTTC,CASSQALRDRTSPNYGYTF
TRBD2,NA,TRBV29-1,TRBJ2-1,TGCAGCGTTGAAGTAGCGGGGGGCTACAATGAGCAGTTCTTC,CSVEVAGGYNEQFF
NA,few,TRBV18,TRBJ2-7,TGTGCCAGCTCACCCCAGTCCCCCGAGCAGTACTTC,CASSPQSPEQYF
TRBD1,NA,TRBV2,TRBJ2-7,TGTGCCAGCAGAGGACAGGGGACTGGGGAGCAGTACTTC,CASRGQGTGEQYF
NA,NA,TRBV6-6,TRBJ1-2,TGTCTAAGCAGGGATCCCGCGGACTATGGCTACACCTTC,CLSRDPADYGYTF
TRBD1,NA,TRBV27,TRBJ2-7,TGTGCCAGCAGGGACAGGGGCCCACTAAGCTCCTACGAGCAGTACTTC,CASRDRGPLSSYEQYF
TRBD1,NA,TRBV2,TRBJ2-7,TGTGCCAGCAAAACAGGGGGAAGGGACGAGCAGTACTTC,CASKTGGRDEQYF
TRBD1,NA,TRBV9,TRBJ2-3,TGTGCCAGCAGCCCGGACAGGGGTCCCACAGATACGCAGTATTTT,CASSPDRGPTDTQYF
NA,NA,TRBV29-1,TRBJ2-1,TGCAGCGTCCCCTGGGGGGCTGGCTACAATGAGCAGTTCTTC,CSVPWGAGYNEQFF
NA,NA,TRBV5-1,TRBJ2-7,TGCGCCAGCACCGGGACAAAAAACTACGAGCAGTACTTC,CASTGTKNYEQYF
NA,NA,TRBV6-5,TRBJ1-1,TGTGCCAGCAGTTCCGATCCGTATTTGGAAGCTTTCTTT,CASSSDPYLEAFF
NA,NA,TRBV5-1,TRBJ2-6,TGCGCCAGCAAAGATCCGGCCGGGACTGGGGCCAACGTCCTGACTTTC,CASKDPAGTGANVLTF
TRBD1,NA,TRBV23-1,TRBJ1-5,TGCGCCAGCAGTCTTACAGGGGTCGGGTTAAGCAATCAGCCCCAGCATTTT,CASSLTGVGLSNQPQHF
TRBD1,once,TRBV6-5,TRBJ2-5,TGTGCCAGCAGTTCCACAGGGGGCGTGGAGACCCAGTACTTC,CASSSTGGVETQYF
TRBD1,NA,TRBV15,TRBJ1-6,TGTGCCACCAGCAGAGATCAAGGTTGGCAGGGGGAGAGACCCCTCCACTTT,CATSRDQGWQGERPLHF
TRBD1,NA,TRBV14,TRBJ2-7,TGTGCCAGCAGGGACAGGGAAGGTCGAGACGAGCAGTACTTC,CASRDREGRDEQYF
TRBD1,NA,TRBV2,TRBJ2-5,TGTGCCAGCAGTGAGGTGGGGACAGGGGCGGGTATCGGAGAGACCCAGTACTTC,CASSEVGTGAGIGETQYF
TRBD2,few,TRBV13,TRBJ2-1,TGTGCCAGCAGCCCACCGACCGGGACTAGCGGGGTCTATGAGCAGTTCTTC,CASSPPTGTSGVYEQFF
TRBD2,NA,TRBV4-1,TRBJ2-3,TGCGCCAGCAGCCAACTAGCGGAGACCCATTTCACAGATACGCAGTATTTT,CASSQLAETHFTDTQYF
NA,few,TRBV27,TRBJ2-1,TGTGCCAGCAGTTTAAGCAGGTCCCGATTCCTATCCTACAATGAGCAGTTCTTC,CASSLSRSRFLSYNEQFF
TRBD2,once,TRBV4-2,TRBJ2-3,TGTGCCAGCAGCCAAGATTGGCGGGGGATAGATACGCAGTATTTT,CASSQDWRGIDTQYF
NA,NA,TRBV27,TRBJ1-5,TGTGCCAGCAGTTTTGGGGGCGCGGGTCAGCCCCAGCATTTT,CASSFGGAGQPQHF
NA,NA,TRBV7-9,TRBJ1-2,TGTGCCAGCAGCTTATTGGACCGAGATAACTATGGCTACACCTTC,CASSLLDRDNYGYTF
NA,NA,TRBV4-1,TRBJ1-4,TGCGCCAGCAGCTCCTGGACTGGGGAAAAACTGTTTTTT,CASSSWTGEKLFF
NA,once,TRBV7-9,TRBJ2-7,TGTGCCAGCAGCCCACTTGAGCAGTACTTC,CASSPLEQYF
TRBD2,NA,TRBV9,TRBJ2-5,TGTGCCAGCAGCGCAGGGACTAGCGGGGGAAAAGAGACCCAGTACTTC,CASSAGTSGGKETQYF
NA,NA,TRBV5-4,TRBJ1-2,TGTGCCATCGAGAGGGGAAGTAGAGGCTACACCTTC,CAIERGSRGYTF